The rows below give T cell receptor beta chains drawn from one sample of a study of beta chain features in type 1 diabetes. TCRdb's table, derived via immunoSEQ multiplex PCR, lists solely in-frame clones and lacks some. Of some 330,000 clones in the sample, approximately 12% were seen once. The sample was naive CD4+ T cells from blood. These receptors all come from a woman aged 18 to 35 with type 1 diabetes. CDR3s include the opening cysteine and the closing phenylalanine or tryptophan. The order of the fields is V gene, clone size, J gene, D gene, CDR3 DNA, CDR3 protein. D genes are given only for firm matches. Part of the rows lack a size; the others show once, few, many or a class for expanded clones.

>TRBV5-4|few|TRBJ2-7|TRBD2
TGTGCCAGCAGGGCGGGAATCGCGGGACTAGGGTTTTACGAGCAGTACTTC
CASRAGIAGLGFYEQYF
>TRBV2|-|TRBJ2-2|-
TGTGCCAGCAGTTGGACAGAATCCGGGGAGCTGTTTTTT
CASSWTESGELFF
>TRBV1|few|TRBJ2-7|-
TGCACCAGCAGCCAAGAGAGCGTATACCCCCGTTGGTCCTACGAGCAGTACTTC
CTSSQESVYPRWSYEQYF
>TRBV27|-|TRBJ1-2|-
TGTGCCAGCAGTCCGCTGGGCCCGGGAAGACAAGCAGGCTACACCTTC
CASSPLGPGRQAGYTF
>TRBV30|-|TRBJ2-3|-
TGTGCCTGGAGTATCTCCCTGCAGCCGGGACTTAGCACAGATACGCAGTATTTT
CAWSISLQPGLSTDTQYF
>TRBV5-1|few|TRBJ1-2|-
TGCGCCAGCAGCCCCGGACAGCAAAACTATGGCTACACCTTC
CASSPGQQNYGYTF
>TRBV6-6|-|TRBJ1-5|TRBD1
TGTGCCAGCAGTCCCAGTTACAGGGGGACAGGGCCCCAGCATTTT
CASSPSYRGTGPQHF
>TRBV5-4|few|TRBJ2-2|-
TGTGCCAGCAGCCGTTCCGGGAGACAAACCGGGGAGCTGTTTTTT
CASSRSGRQTGELFF
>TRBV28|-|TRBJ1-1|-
TGTGCCAGCACCACTCGAGCCTTCCCGCCTTTCTTT
CASTTRAFPPFF
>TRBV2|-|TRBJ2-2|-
TGTGCCAGCAGTCCAAGGGAGCCCGGGGAGCTGTTTTTT
CASSPREPGELFF
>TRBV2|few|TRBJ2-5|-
TGTGCCAGCAGACTGCAGGGAATAGAGACCCAGTACTTC
CASRLQGIETQYF
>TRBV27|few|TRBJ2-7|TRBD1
TGTGCCAGCAGTTCAATACAACAGGGGGCCTACGAGCAGTACTTC
CASSSIQQGAYEQYF
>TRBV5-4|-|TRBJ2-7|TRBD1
TGTGCCAGCAGCTTGGGGACAGGGACGTACGAGCAGTACTTC
CASSLGTGTYEQYF
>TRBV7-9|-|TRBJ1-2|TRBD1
TGTGCCAGCAGCTTTTGGGGGACAGGGGGAGTCGGACCCTATGGCTACACCTTC
CASSFWGTGGVGPYGYTF
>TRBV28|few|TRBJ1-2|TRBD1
TGTGCCACAGGGACAGGGGGCAGCTATGGCTACACCTTC
CATGTGGSYGYTF
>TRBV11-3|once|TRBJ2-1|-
TGTGCCAGCAGCTCCAGGGCGGACAATGAGCAGTTCTTC
CASSSRADNEQFF
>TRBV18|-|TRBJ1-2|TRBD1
TGTGCCAGCTCGCCGGACAGGGGACACTATGGCTACACCTTC
CASSPDRGHYGYTF
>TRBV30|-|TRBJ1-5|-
TGTGCCTGGAGTGTACGGGTCGGCAATCAGCCCCAGCATTTT
CAWSVRVGNQPQHF
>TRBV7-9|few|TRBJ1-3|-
TGTGCCAGCAGTTCAGGAAACACCATATATTTT
CASSSGNTIYF
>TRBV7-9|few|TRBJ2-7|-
TGTGCCAGCAGCCGAAGGCAGGTTTCCTACGAGCAGTACTTC
CASSRRQVSYEQYF
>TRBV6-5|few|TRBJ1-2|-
TGTGCCACTGGGTCCGGGCCACAGGCTTACACCTTC
CATGSGPQAYTF
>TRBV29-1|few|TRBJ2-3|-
TGCAGCGTTGAAAAGTTGGCGGGATCGTTCACAGATACGCAGTATTTT
CSVEKLAGSFTDTQYF
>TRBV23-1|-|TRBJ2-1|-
TGCGCCAGCAGTCCGAGGGAGAGCTCCTACAATGAGCAGTTCTTC
CASSPRESSYNEQFF
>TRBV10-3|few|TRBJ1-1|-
TGTGCCATCAGTGACCAAGCTGTGTGGGCTTTCTTT
CAISDQAVWAFF
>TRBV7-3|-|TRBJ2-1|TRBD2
TGTGCCAGCAGCTTAAGGCGGGAGGGCCGTAATGAGCAGTTCTTC
CASSLRREGRNEQFF